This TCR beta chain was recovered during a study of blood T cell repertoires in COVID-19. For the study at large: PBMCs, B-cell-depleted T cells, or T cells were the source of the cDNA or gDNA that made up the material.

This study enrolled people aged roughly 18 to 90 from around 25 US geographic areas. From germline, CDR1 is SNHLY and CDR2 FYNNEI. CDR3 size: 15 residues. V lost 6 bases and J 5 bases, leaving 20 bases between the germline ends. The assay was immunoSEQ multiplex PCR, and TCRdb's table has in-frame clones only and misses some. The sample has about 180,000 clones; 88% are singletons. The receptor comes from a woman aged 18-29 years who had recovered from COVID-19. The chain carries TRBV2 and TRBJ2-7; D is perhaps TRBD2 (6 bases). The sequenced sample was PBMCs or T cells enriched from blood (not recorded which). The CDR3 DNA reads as TGTGCCAGCAGCGATAGGAGACGGGAGACGGACGAGCAGTACTTC. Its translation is CASSDRRRETDEQYF. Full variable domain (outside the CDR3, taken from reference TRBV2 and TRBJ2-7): EPEVTQTPSHQVTQMGQEVILRCVPISNHLYFYWYRQILGQKVEFLVSFYNNEISEKSEIFDDQFSVERPDGSNFTLKIRSTKLEDSAMYFCASSDRRRETDEQYFGPGTRLTVT.